This T cell receptor (beta chain) emerged from a study of blood T cell repertoires in COVID-19. Background on the study: COVID-19 samples from acute and convalescent phases originated in the United States, Italy and Spain.

Deletions cut 4 bases from V and 8 bases from J, with 6 bases between. CDR3 length: 12 residues. Looked up from germline, CDR1 is LNHDA and CDR2 is SQIVND (reference sequence). Per the study methods: Nucleated cell counts were estimated from reference gene primer amplification. Produced via immunoSEQ multiplex PCR; TCRdb's table is partial and in-frame only. The DNA was the basis for D and trimming; V, J and clone size are from that table. The sample carries some 45,000 clones, over 90% recorded once. The Seattle patients, enrolled during active infection, were followed longitudinally. V is TRBV19 and J is TRBJ1-6; D is undetermined. What was sequenced was peripheral blood. This receptor was identified in a man aged 60-69 years with COVID-19, enrolled during active disease. The CDR3 DNA follows: TGTGCCAGTAGTACACAAGATTCACCCCTCCACTTT. Encoded protein: CASSTQDSPLHF.